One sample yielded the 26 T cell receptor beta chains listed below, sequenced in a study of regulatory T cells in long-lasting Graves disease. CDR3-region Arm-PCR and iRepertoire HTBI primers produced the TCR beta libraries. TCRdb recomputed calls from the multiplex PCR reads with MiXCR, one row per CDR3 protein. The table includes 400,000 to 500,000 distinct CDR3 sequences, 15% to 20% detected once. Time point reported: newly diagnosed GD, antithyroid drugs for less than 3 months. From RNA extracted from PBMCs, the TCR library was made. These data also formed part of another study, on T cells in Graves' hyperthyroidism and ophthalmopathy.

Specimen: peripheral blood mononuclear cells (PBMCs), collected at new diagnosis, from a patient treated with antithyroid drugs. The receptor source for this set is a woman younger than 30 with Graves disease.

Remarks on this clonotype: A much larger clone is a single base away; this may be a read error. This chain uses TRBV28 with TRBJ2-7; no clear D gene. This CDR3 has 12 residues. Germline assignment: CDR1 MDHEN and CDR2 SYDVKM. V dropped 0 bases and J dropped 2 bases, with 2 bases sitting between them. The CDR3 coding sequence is TGTGCCAGCAGTTTATGGCCCTACGAGCAGTACTTC. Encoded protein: CASSLWPYEQYF.

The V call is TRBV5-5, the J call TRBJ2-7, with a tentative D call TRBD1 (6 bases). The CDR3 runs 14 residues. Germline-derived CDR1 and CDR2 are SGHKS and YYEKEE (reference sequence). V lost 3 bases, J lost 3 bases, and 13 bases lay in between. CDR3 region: CASSSGTSDYEQYF. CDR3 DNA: TGTGCCAGCAGCTCAGGGACAAGTGACTACGAGCAGTACTTC.

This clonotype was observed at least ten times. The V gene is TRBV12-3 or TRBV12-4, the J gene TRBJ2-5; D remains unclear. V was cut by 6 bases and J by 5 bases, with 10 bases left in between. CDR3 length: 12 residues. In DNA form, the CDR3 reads TGTGCCAGCAGGTCACCCCCTGAGACCCAGTACTTC. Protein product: CASRSPPETQYF.

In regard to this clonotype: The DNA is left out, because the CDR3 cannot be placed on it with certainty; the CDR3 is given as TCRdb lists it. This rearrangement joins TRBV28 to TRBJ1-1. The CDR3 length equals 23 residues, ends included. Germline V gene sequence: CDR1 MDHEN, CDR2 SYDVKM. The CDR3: CASSLTGLAAYEQYFGPGTEAFF.

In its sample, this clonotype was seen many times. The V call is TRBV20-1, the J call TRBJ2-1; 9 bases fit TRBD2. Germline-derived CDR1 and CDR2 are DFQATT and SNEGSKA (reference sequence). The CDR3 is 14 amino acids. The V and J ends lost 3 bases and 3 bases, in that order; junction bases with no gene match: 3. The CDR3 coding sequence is TGCAGTGCTAGTCAACTAGCGGGCTACAATGAGCAGTTCTTC. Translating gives CSASQLAGYNEQFF.

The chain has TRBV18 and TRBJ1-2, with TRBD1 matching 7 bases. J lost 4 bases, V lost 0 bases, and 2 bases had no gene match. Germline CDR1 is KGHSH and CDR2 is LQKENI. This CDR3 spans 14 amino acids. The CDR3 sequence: CASSPPGQPYGYTF. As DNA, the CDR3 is TGTGCCAGCTCACCACCGGGACAGCCCTATGGCTACACCTTC.

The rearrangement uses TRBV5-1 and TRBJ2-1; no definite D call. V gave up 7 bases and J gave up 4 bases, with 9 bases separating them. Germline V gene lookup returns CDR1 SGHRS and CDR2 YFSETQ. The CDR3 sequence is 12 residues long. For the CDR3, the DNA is TGCGCCAGCGGAATACTATACAATGAGCAGTTCTTC. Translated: CASGILYNEQFF.

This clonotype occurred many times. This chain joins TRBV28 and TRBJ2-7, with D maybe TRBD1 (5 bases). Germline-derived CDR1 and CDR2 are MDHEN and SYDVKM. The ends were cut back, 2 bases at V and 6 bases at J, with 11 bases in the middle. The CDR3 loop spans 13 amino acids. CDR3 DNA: TGTGCCAGCAGTTTAGCAGGGCTCTTCGAGCAGTACTTC. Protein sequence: CASSLAGLFEQYF.

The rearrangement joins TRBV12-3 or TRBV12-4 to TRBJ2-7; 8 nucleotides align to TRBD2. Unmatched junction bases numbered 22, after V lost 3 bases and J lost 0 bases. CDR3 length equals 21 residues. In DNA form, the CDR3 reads TGTGCCAGCAGTTTTTTAGTCCGGGTCCGAACTAGCGGAATCAGCTCCTACGAGCAGTACTTC. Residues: CASSFLVRVRTSGISSYEQYF.

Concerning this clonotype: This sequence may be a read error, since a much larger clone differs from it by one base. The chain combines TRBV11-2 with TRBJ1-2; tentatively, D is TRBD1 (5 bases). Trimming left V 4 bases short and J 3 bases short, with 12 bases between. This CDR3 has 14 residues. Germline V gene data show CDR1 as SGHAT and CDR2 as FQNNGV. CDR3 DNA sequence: TGTGCCAGCAGCTATCCGGGACGGTACTATGGCTACACCTTC. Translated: CASSYPGRYYGYTF.

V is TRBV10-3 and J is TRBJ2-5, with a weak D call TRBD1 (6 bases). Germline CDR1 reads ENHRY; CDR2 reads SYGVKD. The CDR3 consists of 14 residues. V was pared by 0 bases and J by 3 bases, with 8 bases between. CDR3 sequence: CAISESRDKETQYF. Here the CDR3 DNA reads TGTGCCATCAGTGAGTCCCGGGACAAAGAGACCCAGTACTTC.

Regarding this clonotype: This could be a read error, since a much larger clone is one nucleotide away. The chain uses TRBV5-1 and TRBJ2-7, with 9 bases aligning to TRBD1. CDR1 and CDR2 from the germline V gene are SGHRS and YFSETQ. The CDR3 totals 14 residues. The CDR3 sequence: CASSPGTGKYGQYF. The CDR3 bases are TGCGCCAGCAGCCCCGGGACAGGGAAATACGGGCAGTACTTC.

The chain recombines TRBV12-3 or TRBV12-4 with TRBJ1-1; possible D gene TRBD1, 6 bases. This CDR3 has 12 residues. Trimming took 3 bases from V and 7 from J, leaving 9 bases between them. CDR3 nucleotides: TGTGCCAGCAGTTTCAGGGGTGGTGAAGCTTTCTTT. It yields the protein CASSFRGGEAFF.

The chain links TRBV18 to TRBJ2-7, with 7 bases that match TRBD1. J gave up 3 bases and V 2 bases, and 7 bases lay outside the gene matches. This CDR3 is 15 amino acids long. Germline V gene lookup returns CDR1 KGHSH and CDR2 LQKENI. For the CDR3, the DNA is TGTGCCAGCTCACCATTAGGGGGCCAGCTCTACGAGCAGTACTTC. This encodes CASSPLGGQLYEQYF.

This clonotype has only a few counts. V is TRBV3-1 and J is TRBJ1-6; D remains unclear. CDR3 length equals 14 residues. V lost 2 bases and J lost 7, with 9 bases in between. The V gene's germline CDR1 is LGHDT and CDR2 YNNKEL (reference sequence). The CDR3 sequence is CASSQPTANSPLHF. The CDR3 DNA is TGTGCCAGCAGCCAACCCACCGCCAATTCACCCCTCCACTTT. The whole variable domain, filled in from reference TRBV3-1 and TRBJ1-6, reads DTAVSQTPKYLVTQMGNDKSIKCEQNLGHDTMYWYKQDSKKFLKIMFSYNNKELIINETVPNRFSPKSPDKAHLNLHINSLELGDSAVYFCASSQPTANSPLHFGNGTRLTVT.

For the CDR3, the DNA is TGTGCCAGCAGCCGCGGAGCGGGAGGGCTCACCGGGGAGCTGTTTTTT. It translates to CASSRGAGGLTGELFF. The rearrangement links TRBV7-3 to TRBJ2-2, with 10 bases lining up with TRBD2. V lost 5 bases, J lost 4 bases, and 7 bases stayed unmatched. Germline V CDR1 and CDR2: SGHTA, FQGTGA. This CDR3 contains 16 residues.

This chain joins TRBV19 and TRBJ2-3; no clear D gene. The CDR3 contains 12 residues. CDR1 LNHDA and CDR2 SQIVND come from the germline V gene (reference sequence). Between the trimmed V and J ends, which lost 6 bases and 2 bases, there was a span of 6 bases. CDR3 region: CASRTDTDTQYF. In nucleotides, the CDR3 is TGTGCCAGTAGGACGGACACAGATACGCAGTATTTT.

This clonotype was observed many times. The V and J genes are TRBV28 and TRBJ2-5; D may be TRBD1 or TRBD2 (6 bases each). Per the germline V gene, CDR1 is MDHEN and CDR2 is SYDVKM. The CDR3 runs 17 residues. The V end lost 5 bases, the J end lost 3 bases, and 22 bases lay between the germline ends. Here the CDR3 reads CASSPQSVFGGEETQYF. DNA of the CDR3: TGTGCCAGCAGTCCCCAGTCGGTTTTCGGGGGCGAAGAGACCCAGTACTTC.

CDR3 coding DNA: TGCAGTGCTAGAGGCTCTGGACGACTCGATGGCTACACCTTC. Amino acid sequence: CSARGSGRLDGYTF. The rearrangement joins TRBV20-1 to TRBJ1-2, with D hard to call. The CDR3 has 14 amino acids. Germline assignment: CDR1 DFQATT and CDR2 SNEGSKA (reference sequence). The ends were cut back, 1 base at V and 6 bases at J, with 15 bases in the middle.

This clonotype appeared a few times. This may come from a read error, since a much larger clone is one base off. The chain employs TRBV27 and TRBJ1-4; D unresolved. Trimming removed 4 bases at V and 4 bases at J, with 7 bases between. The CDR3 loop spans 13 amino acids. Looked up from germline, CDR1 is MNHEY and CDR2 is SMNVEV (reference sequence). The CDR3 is CASSSPNNEKLFF. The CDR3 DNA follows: TGTGCCAGCAGTTCCCCCAATAATGAAAAACTGTTTTTT. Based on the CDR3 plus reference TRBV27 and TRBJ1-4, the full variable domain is EAQVTQNPRYLITVTGKKLTVTCSQNMNHEYMSWYRQDPGLGLRQIYYSMNVEVTDKGDVPEGYKVSRKEKRNFPLILESPSPNQTSLYFCASSSPNNEKLFFGSGTQLSVL.

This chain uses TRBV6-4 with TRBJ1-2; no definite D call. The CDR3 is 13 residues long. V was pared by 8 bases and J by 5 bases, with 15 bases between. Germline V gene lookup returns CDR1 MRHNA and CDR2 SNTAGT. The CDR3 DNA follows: TGTGCCAGCTCCGTCGACTCTGGGTATGGCTACACCTTC. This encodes CASSVDSGYGYTF.

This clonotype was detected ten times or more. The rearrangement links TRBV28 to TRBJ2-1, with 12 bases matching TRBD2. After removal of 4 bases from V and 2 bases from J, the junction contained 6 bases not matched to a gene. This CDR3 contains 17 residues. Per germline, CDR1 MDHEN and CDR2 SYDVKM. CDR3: CASSSRTSGNPYNEQFF. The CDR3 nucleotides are TGTGCCAGCAGTTCCAGGACTAGCGGGAACCCCTACAATGAGCAGTTCTTC.

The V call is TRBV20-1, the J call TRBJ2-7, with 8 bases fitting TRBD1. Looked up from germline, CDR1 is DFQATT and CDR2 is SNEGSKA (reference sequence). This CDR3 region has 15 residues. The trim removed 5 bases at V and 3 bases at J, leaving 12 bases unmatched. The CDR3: CSAPITGGVNYEQYF. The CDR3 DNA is TGCAGTGCTCCGATAACAGGGGGAGTAAACTACGAGCAGTACTTC.

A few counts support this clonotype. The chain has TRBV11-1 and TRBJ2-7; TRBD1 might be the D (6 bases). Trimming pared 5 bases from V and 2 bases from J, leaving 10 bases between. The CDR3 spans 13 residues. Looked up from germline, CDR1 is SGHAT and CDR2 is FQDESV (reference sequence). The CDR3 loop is CASSEGVAYEQYF. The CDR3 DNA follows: TGTGCCAGCAGCGAGGGGGTAGCCTACGAGCAGTACTTC.

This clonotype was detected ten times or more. CDR3 amino acids: CASSLEDRWGLYEQYF. Here the CDR3 DNA reads TGTGCCAGCAGCTTAGAGGACAGGTGGGGGCTCTACGAGCAGTACTTC. The chain couples TRBV7-2 to TRBJ2-7; 7 bases match TRBD1. Germline V CDR1 and CDR2: SGHTA, FQGNSA. After removal of 1 base from V and 3 bases from J, the junction contained 9 bases not matched to a gene. This CDR3 contains 16 residues.

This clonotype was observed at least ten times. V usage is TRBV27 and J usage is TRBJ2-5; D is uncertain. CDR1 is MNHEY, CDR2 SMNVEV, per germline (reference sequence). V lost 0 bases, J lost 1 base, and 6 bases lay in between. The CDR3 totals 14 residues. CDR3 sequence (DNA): TGTGCCAGCAGTTTATCAAGACTCCAAGAGACCCAGTACTTC. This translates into CASSLSRLQETQYF.